This T cell receptor (beta chain) was found in a study of T-cell reconstitution after alpha-beta-depleted transplantation in children. Comments on this clonotype: Its antigen is unidentified.

Study conclusions and caveats: At the one-year point after transplant, T-cell counts and TCRbeta diversity were found to come mostly from T cells that had been newly produced. Where some patients showed high TCRbeta diversity at day 60, it came from recipient T cells and thymic progenitors that had survived. Reports say that about two months after transplant, the alpha-beta T cells came out of several hundred graft clones that had expanded.

V was trimmed by 6 bases and J by 4 bases, leaving 18 bases between them. This CDR3 has 14 amino acids. Looked up from germline, CDR1 is DFQATT and CDR2 is SNEGSKA (reference sequence). A library of TCRbeta sequences, prepared with unique molecular identifiers, was generated. In TCRdb, the PCR reads were re-called with MiXCR into one record per CDR3 protein. Of hundreds of thousands of distinct CDR3 sequences listed, under 30% are singletons. Specimen: PBMCs, mostly from graft donor cells, collected 360 days after TCRalphabeta/CD19-depleted stem cell transplant. The sequence derives from a boy under three years old who had a stem cell transplant for acute myeloid leukemia, so the T cells may come from the graft donor. The chain employs TRBV20-1 and TRBJ2-5, with a tentative D call TRBD1 (5 bases). The CDR3 protein is CSAPLLAGRETQYF. The CDR3 bases are TGCAGTGCCCCCCTCCTGGCAGGGCGAGAGACCCAGTACTTC.